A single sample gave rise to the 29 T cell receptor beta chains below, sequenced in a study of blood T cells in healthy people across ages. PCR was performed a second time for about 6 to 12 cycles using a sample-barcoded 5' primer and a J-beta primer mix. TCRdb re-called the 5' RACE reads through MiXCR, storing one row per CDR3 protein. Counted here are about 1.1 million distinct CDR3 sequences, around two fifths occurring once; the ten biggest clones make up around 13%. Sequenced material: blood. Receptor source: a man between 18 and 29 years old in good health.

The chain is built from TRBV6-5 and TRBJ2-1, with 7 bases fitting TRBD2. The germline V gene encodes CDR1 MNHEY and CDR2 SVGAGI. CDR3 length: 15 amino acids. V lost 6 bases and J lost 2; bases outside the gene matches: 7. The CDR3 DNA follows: TGTGCCAGCAGCCCGAGACTAGCAACCTACAATGAGCAGTTCTTC. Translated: CASSPRLATYNEQFF.

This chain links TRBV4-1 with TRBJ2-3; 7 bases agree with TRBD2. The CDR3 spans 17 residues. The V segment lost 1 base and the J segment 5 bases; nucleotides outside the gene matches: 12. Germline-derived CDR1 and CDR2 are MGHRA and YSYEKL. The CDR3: CASSQVSGGRVEDTQYF. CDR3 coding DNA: TGCGCCAGCAGCCAAGTATCGGGAGGTCGGGTAGAAGATACGCAGTATTTT.

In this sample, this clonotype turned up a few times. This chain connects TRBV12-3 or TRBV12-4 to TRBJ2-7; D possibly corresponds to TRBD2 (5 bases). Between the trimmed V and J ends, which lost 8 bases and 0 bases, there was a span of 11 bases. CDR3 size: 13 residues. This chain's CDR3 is CASSSGISYEQYF. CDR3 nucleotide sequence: TGTGCCAGCTCCTCCGGGATCTCCTACGAGCAGTACTTC.

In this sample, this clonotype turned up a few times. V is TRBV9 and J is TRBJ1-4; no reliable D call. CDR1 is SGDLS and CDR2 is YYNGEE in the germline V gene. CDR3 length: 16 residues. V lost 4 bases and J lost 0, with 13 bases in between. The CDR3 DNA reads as TGTGCCAGCAGCCCATCAACCCCCGCAACTAATGAAAAACTGTTTTTT. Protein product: CASSPSTPATNEKLFF.

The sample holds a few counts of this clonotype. The CDR3 sequence is CASSLRHRTWHSNQPQHF. For the CDR3, the DNA is TGTGCCAGCAGTCTGAGGCACAGGACCTGGCATAGCAATCAGCCCCAGCATTTT. The rearrangement uses TRBV12-3 or TRBV12-4 and TRBJ1-5, with a weak D call TRBD1 (5 bases). This CDR3 comprises 18 residues. The V end lost 5 bases, the J end lost 0 bases, and 20 bases lay between the germline ends.

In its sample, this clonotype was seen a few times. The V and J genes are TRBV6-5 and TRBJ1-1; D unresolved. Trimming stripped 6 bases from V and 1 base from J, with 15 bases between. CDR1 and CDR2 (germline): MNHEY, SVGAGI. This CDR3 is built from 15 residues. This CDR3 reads CASRLSRFPNTEAFF. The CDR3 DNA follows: TGTGCCAGCAGACTCTCGAGGTTTCCGAACACTGAAGCTTTCTTT.

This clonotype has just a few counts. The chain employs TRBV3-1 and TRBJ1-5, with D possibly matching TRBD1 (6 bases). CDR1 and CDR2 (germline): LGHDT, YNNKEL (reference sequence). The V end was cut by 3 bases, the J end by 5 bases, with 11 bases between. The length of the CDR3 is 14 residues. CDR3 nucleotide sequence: TGTGCCAGCAGCCAGGACAGTGCCGATCAGCCCCAGCATTTT. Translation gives CASSQDSADQPQHF.

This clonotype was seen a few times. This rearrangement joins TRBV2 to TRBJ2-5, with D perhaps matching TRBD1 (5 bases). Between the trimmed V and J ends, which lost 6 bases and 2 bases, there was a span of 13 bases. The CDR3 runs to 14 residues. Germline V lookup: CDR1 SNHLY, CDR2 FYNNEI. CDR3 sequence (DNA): TGTGCCAGCAGGGATGACAGCTTACAAGAGACCCAGTACTTC. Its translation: CASRDDSLQETQYF.

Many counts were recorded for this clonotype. The CDR3 is CASSFRGDSDRPNYGYTF. CDR3 nucleotides: TGTGCCAGCAGTTTCAGAGGGGACTCCGACAGGCCTAACTATGGCTACACCTTC. The rearrangement links TRBV12-3 or TRBV12-4 to TRBJ1-2; tentative D call: TRBD1 (6 bases). V shed 3 bases and J shed 0 bases, with 20 bases lying between them. The CDR3 has 18 residues.

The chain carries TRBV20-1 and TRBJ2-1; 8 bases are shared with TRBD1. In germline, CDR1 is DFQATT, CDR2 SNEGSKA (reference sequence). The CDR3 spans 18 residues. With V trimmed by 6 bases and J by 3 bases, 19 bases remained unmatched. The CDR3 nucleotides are TGCAGTGCGCACATGGCCCGCCGAGGGACAGGTGTCTACAATGAGCAGTTCTTC. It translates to CSAHMARRGTGVYNEQFF.

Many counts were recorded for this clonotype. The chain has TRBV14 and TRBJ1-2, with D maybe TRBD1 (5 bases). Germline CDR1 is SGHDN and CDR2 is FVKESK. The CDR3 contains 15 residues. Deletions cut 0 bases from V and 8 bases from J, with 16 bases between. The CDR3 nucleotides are TGTGCCAGCAGCCAAGAGGTTTCGGGGCTTGACGGCTACACCTTC. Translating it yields CASSQEVSGLDGYTF. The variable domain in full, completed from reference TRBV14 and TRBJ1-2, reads EAGVTQFPSHSVIEKGQTVTLRCDPISGHDNLYWYRRVMGKEIKFLLHFVKESKQDESGMPNNRFLAERTGGTYSTLKVQPAELEDSGVYFCASSQEVSGLDGYTFGSGTRLTVV.

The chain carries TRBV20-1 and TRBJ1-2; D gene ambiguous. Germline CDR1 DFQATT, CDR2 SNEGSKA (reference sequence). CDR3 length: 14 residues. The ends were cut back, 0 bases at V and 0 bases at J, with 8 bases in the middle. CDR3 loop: CSARDLAANYGYTF. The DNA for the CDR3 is TGCAGTGCTAGAGATTTGGCAGCTAACTATGGCTACACCTTC.

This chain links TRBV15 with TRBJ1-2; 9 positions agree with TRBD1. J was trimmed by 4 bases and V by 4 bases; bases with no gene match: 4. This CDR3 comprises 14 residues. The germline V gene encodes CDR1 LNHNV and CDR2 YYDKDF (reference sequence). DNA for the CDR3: TGTGCCACCAGCACCGGGACAGGGTTCTATGGCTACACCTTC. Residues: CATSTGTGFYGYTF. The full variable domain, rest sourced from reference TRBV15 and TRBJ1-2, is DAMVIQNPRYQVTQFGKPVTLSCSQTLNHNVMYWYQQKSSQAPKLLFHYYDKDFNNEADTPDNFQSRRPNTSFCFLDIRSPGLGDTAMYLCATSTGTGFYGYTFGSGTRLTVV.

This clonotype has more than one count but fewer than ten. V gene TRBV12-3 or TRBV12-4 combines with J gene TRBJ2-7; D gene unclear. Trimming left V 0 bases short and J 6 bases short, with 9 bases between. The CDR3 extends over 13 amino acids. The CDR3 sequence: CASSLAMTREQYF. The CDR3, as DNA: TGTGCCAGCAGTTTAGCGATGACGCGCGAGCAGTACTTC.

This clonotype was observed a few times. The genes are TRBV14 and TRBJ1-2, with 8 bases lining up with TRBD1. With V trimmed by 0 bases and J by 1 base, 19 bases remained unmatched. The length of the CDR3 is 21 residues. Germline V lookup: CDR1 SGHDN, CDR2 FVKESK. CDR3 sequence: CASSQDSRRQGTYNYNYGYTF. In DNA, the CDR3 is TGTGCCAGCAGCCAAGATAGCCGACGACAGGGGACATATAACTATAACTATGGCTACACCTTC.

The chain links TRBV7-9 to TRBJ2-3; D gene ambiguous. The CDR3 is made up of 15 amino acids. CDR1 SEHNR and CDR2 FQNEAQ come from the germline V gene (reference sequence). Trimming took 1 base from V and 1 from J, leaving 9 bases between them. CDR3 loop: CASSLERYRTDTQYF. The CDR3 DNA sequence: TGTGCCAGCAGCTTAGAGCGCTATCGCACAGATACGCAGTATTTT.

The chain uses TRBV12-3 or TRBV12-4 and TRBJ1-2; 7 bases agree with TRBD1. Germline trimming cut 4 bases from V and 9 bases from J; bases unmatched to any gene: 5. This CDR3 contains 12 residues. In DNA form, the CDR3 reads TGTGCCAGCAGTTCCTCGGGACAGCGCTACACCTTC. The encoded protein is CASSSSGQRYTF.

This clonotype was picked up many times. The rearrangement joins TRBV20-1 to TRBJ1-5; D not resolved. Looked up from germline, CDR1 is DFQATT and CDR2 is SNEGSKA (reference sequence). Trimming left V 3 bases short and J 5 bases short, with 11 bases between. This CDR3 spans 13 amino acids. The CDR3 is CSASGPADQPQHF. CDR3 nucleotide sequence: TGCAGTGCTAGCGGGCCCGCGGATCAGCCCCAGCATTTT.

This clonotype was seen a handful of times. DNA of the CDR3: TGTGCCAGCAACCTTAATTCGAACACTGAAGCTTTCTTT. As protein: CASNLNSNTEAFF. The rearrangement links TRBV5-4 to TRBJ1-1; D ambiguous. Trimming stripped 6 bases from V and 1 base from J, with 10 bases between. The germline V gene has CDR1 SGHNT and CDR2 YYREEE (reference sequence). This CDR3 has 13 amino acids. Combining the CDR3 with reference TRBV5-4 and TRBJ1-1 gives the whole variable domain ETGVTQSPTHLIKTRGQQVTLRCSSQSGHNTVSWYQQALGQGPQFIFQYYREEENGRGNFPPRFSGLQFPNYSSELNVNALELDDSALYLCASNLNSNTEAFFGQGTRLTVV.

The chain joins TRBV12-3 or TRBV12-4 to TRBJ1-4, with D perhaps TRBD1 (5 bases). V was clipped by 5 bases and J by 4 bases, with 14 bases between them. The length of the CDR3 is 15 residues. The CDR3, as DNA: TGTGCCAGCAGTCCTCGTGGTGACAGTAATGAAAAACTGTTTTTT. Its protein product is CASSPRGDSNEKLFF.

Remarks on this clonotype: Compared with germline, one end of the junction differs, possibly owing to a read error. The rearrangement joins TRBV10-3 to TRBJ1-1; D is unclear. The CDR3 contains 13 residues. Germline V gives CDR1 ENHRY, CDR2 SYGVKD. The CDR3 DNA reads TGTGCCATCAGTGAGTCGGTGAACGCTGAAGCTTTCTTT. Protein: CAISESVNAEAFF.

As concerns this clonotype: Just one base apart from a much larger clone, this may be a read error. CDR3 protein: CASSRDSHYGYAF. CDR3 bases: TGTGCCAGCAGCCGGGACAGCCACTATGGCTACGCCTTC. J is TRBJ1-2 and V is TRBV12-3 or TRBV12-4, with TRBD1 identical over 7 bases. The CDR3 has 13 residues.

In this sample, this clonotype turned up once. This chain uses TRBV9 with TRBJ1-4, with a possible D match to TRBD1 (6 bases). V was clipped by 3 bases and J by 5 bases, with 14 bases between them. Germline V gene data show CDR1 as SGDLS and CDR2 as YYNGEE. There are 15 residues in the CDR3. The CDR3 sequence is CASSAATGRNEKLFF. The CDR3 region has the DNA TGTGCCAGCAGCGCAGCAACAGGGAGGAATGAAAAACTGTTTTTT.

CDR3 sequence (DNA): TGTGCCAGCAGCGTTCGGTCTGACACTGAAGCTTTCTTT. Translation gives CASSVRSDTEAFF. The genes are TRBV7-8 and TRBJ1-1; no firm D call. Germline assignment: CDR1 SGHVS and CDR2 FQNEAQ. V was trimmed by 5 bases and J by 3 bases, leaving 10 bases between them. The CDR3 is 13 amino acids.

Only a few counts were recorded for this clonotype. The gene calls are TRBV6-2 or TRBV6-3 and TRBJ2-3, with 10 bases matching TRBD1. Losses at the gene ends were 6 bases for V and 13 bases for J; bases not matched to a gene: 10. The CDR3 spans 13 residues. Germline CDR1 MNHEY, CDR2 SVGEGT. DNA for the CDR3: TGTGCCAGCAGACCGGGACAGGGGTATGGAGAGTATTTT. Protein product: CASRPGQGYGEYF.

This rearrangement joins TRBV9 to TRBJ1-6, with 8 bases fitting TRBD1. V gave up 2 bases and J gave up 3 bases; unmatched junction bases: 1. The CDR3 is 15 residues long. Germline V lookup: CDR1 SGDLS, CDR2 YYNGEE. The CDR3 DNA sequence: TGTGCCAGCAGCGTCGGGACAGGCTATAATTCACCCCTCCACTTT. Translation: CASSVGTGYNSPLHF.

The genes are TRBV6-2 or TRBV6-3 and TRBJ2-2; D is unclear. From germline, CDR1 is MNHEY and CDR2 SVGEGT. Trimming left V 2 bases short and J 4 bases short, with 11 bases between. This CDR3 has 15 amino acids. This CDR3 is CASSYPTGITGELFF. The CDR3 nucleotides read TGTGCCAGCAGTTACCCAACTGGTATCACCGGGGAGCTGTTTTTT.

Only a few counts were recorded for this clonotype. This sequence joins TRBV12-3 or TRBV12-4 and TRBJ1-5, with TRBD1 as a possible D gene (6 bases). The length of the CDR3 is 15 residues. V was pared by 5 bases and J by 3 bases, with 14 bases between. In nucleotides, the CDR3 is TGTGCCAGCAGTCCCGGAGGGGGGCCCAATCAGCCCCAGCATTTT. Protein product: CASSPGGGPNQPQHF.

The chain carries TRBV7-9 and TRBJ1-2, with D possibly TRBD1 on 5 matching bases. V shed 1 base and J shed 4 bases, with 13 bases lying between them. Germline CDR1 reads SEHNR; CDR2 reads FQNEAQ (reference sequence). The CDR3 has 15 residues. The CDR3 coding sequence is TGTGCCAGCAGCTTAGAAGGGGCGCATACCTATGGCTACACCTTC. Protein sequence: CASSLEGAHTYGYTF.